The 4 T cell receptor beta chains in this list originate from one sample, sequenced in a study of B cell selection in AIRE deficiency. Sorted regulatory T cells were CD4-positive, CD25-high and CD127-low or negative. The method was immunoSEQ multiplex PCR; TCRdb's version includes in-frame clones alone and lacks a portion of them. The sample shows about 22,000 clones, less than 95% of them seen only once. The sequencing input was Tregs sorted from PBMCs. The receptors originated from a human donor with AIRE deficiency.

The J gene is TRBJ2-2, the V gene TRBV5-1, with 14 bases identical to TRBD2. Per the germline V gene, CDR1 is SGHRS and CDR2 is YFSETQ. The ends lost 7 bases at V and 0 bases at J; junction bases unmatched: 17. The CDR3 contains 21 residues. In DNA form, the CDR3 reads TGCGCCAGCCGACTCCGGGACGGACCGGGACTAGCGGGGGCGAACACCGGGGAGCTGTTTTTT. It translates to CASRLRDGPGLAGANTGELFF.

The CDR3 loop reads CASTLQPGTQYF. CDR3 DNA sequence: TGTGCCAGCACCTTACAACCGGGGACGCAGTATTTT. V gene TRBV28 combines with J gene TRBJ2-3; perhaps TRBD2 as D (5 bases). Trimming took 7 bases from V and 9 from J, leaving 14 bases between them. Germline assignment: CDR1 MDHEN and CDR2 SYDVKM. The CDR3 is 12 residues long.

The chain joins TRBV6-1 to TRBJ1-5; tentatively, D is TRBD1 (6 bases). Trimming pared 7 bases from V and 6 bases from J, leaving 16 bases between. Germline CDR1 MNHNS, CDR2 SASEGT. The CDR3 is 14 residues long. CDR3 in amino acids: CASTGAANTQPQHF. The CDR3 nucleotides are TGTGCCAGCACAGGGGCCGCAAACACTCAGCCCCAGCATTTT.

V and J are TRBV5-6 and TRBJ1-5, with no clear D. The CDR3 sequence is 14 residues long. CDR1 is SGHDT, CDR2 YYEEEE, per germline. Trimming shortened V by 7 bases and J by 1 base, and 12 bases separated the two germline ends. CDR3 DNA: TGTGCCAGCGAACGGTGGCGAAGCAATCAGCCCCAGCATTTT. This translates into CASERWRSNQPQHF.